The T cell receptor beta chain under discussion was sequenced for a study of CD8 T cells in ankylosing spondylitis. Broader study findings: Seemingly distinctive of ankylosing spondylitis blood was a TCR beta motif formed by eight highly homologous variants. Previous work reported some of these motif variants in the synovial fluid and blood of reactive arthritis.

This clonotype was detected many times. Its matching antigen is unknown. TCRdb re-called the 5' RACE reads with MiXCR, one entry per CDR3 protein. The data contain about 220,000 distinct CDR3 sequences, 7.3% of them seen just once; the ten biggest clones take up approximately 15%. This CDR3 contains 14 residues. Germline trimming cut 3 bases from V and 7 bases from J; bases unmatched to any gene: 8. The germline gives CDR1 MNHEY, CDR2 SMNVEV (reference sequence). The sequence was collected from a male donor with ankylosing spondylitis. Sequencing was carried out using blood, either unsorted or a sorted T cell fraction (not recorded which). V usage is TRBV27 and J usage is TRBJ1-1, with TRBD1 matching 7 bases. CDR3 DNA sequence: TGTGCCAGCAGTTTCAACAGGGGACAACATGAAGCTTTCTTT. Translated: CASSFNRGQHEAFF.